Listed here are 14 T cell receptor beta chains from one sample, sequenced in a study of immune characterization of retroperitoneal liposarcoma. TCRdb reprocessed the PCR reads with MiXCR, giving one entry per CDR3 protein. The repertoire holds some 2,200 distinct CDR3 sequences, with less than 25% as singletons. Sequencing used tumor tissue. These TCRs come from a male donor with retroperitoneal liposarcoma.

In its sample, this clonotype is medium-sized. The genes are TRBV11-3 and TRBJ2-1; D may be TRBD1 or TRBD2 (5 bases each). Between the trimmed V and J ends, which lost 1 base and 5 bases, there was a span of 12 bases. The CDR3 is 15 amino acids. The germline V gene encodes CDR1 SGHNT and CDR2 YENEEA. This CDR3 reads CASSLVGLGDNEQFF. In nucleotides, the CDR3 is TGTGCCAGCAGCTTAGTTGGGCTGGGGGACAATGAGCAGTTCTTC.

This clonotype has only one observation. The chain links TRBV11-3 to TRBJ2-5; 8 nucleotides match TRBD1. The J call could be wrong; TRBJ2-7 is a better fit for the DNA end. The CDR3 covers 14 residues. Germline V gene data show CDR1 as SGHNT and CDR2 as YENEEA. The CDR3 nucleotides are TGTGCCAGCAGCCTCCAGGGGGCCGACTACGAGCAGTACTTC. Translation: CASSLQGADYEQYF.

This clonotype is deemed large (0.1 to 1%). The chain combines TRBV6-5 with TRBJ2-1, with 7 positions matching TRBD2. Losses at the gene ends were 6 bases for V and 9 bases for J; bases not matched to a gene: 8. The germline V gene has CDR1 MNHEY and CDR2 SVGAGI. The CDR3 extends over 13 amino acids. This chain's CDR3 is CASRLAVWSEQFF. In nucleotides, the CDR3 is TGTGCCAGCAGGCTAGCGGTGTGGAGTGAGCAGTTCTTC.

This clonotype was picked up one time. This chain uses TRBV7-6 with TRBJ2-1; TRBD2 might be the D (6 bases). The CDR3 has 14 residues. The germline V and J ends were trimmed by 2 bases and 8 bases, with 13 bases remaining between them. Germline CDR1 and CDR2: SGHVS and FNYEAQ. CDR3 sequence (DNA): TGTGCCAGCAGCTTAAGCGGGTCTAGTTATGAGCAGTTCTTC. This sequence encodes CASSLSGSSYEQFF.

By sample fraction, this clonotype is medium-sized. A much larger clone sits a single nucleotide away, making a read error possible. In nucleotides, the CDR3 is TGTGCCAGCAGCCCCCCGGGACTAGCCACCTACGAGCAGTTCTTC. It encodes CASSPPGLATYEQFF. The V and J genes are TRBV6-1 and TRBJ2-1; 9 nucleotides line up with TRBD2. The CDR3 loop spans 15 amino acids. The J segment lost 10 bases and the V segment lost 6 bases, leaving 13 bases of the junction unmatched. The germline CDR1 and CDR2 sequences are MNHNS and SASEGT.

By sample share, this clonotype is large. The chain couples TRBV6-1 to TRBJ2-1, with 9 bases fitting TRBD2. The DNA end is a closer match to TRBJ2-7, so the J assignment may be wrong. The germline V gene has CDR1 MNHNS and CDR2 SASEGT. The CDR3 is made up of 15 amino acids. DNA of the CDR3: TGTGCCAGCAGGACCGGGGCGGGGGGGACCTACGAGCAGTACTTC. Translating it yields CASRTGAGGTYEQYF.

The V and J genes are TRBV6-1 and TRBJ2-5; the match to TRBD2 covers 12 bases. The germline V gene has CDR1 MNHNS and CDR2 SASEGT. This CDR3 contains 15 residues. V gave up 2 bases and J gave up 4 bases; unmatched junction bases: 2. The CDR3 loop is CASSELAGGPETQYF. The CDR3 bases are TGTGCCAGCAGTGAACTAGCGGGGGGGCCAGAGACCCAGTACTTC.

By proportion, this clonotype is large. The rearrangement joins TRBV6-1 to TRBJ2-5; TRBD1 is a possible D gene (6 bases). The J call may be in error: the DNA end matches TRBJ2-7 better. CDR3 length: 16 amino acids. CDR1 MNHNS and CDR2 SASEGT come from the germline V gene. The CDR3 here is CASSLPAGTGWYEQYF. CDR3 in DNA: TGTGCCAGCAGTTTGCCCGCCGGTACAGGGTGGTACGAGCAGTACTTC.

The sample holds many counts of this clonotype. One end of the junction is discordant with germline, which a read error may explain. The chain uses TRBV6-1 and TRBJ2-6; tentatively, D is TRBD1 (5 bases). Per germline, CDR1 MNHNS and CDR2 SASEGT. The CDR3 covers 14 residues. The CDR3 region is CVSSDSSGANVLTF. DNA for the CDR3: TGTGTCAGCAGTGACAGCTCTGGGGCCAACGTCCTGACTTTC.

J is TRBJ2-7 and V is TRBV11-2; TRBD2 agrees at 9 bases. The CDR3 sequence is 16 residues long. Germline CDR1 reads SGHAT; CDR2 reads FQNNGV. V lost 1 base to trimming and J lost 3 bases; unmatched junction nucleotides: 7. The CDR3 DNA is TGTGCCAGCAGCTTAGGGGTAGCGGGAGAACACTACGAGCAGTACTTC. Protein: CASSLGVAGEHYEQYF.

This clonotype was seen at least ten times. The V call is TRBV7-2, the J call TRBJ1-4; D may be TRBD1 (6 bases). Germline values: CDR1 SGHTA, CDR2 FQGNSA. The CDR3 consists of 15 residues. Trimming took off 5 bases at V and 7 bases at J, with 17 bases between the two ends. CDR3 sequence (DNA): TGTGCCAGCAGCACGATGACAGGTTTGGGTGAAAAACTGTTTTTT. This codes for CASSTMTGLGEKLFF.

By sample fraction, this clonotype is medium-sized (0.01 to 0.1%). This rearrangement joins TRBV7-2 to TRBJ1-2; D uncertain. The germline V and J ends were trimmed by 5 bases and 7 bases, with 20 bases remaining between them. The CDR3 length is 15 residues. Germline V gene data show CDR1 as SGHTA and CDR2 as FQGNSA. The CDR3 nucleotides are TGTGCCAGCAGCCCAGAACAGCCCCCCTCTTCTGGCTACACCTTC. It specifies CASSPEQPPSSGYTF.

This clonotype is classed as medium-sized (0.01 to 0.1%). The rearrangement links TRBV6-6 to TRBJ2-1, with D unresolved. The V end lost 0 bases, the J end lost 13 bases, and 16 bases lay between the germline ends. This CDR3 comprises 14 residues. Per germline, CDR1 MNHNY and CDR2 SVGAGI (reference sequence). The CDR3 DNA is TGTGCCAGCAGTTACTCCCGCAGGCAAGAGACCCAGTTCTTC. It codes for CASSYSRRQETQFF.

Sample share makes this clonotype large. This rearrangement joins TRBV12-3 or TRBV12-4 to TRBJ2-5, with 13 bases identical to TRBD2. The J call may not be correct, given that the DNA end is closer to TRBJ2-7. The CDR3 runs 16 residues. CDR3: CASSPTTSGRLYEQYF. The CDR3 DNA reads TGTGCCAGCAGTCCCACGACTAGCGGGAGGTTATACGAGCAGTACTTC.